The 5 T cell receptor beta chains presented below share a single source sample, sequenced in a study of blood T cell repertoires in COVID-19. Using immunoSEQ multiplex PCR, the repertoire was profiled, and TCRdb retains in-frame clones only, with some absent. The sample has approximately 250,000 clones, around 88% seen once. The sequencing input was peripheral blood. All receptors come from a woman aged 80 or over with COVID-19, enrolled during active disease.

V usage is TRBV12-2 and J usage is TRBJ2-1; TRBD2, the D gene given by the table, was not confirmed from the DNA. TRBV12-2 is listed as a pseudogene. The CDR3 loop spans 14 amino acids. The CDR3 sequence: CASRLALAYNEQFF. CDR3 DNA: TGTGCAAGTCGCTTAGCGCTAGCGTACAATGAGCAGTTCTTC.

This rearrangement joins TRBV28 to TRBJ2-7; 7 bases fit TRBD2. CDR1 is MDHEN, CDR2 SYDVKM, per germline. After removal of 5 bases from V and 0 bases from J, the junction contained 10 bases not matched to a gene. The CDR3 has 16 amino acids. This CDR3 reads CASSGTRGTSSYEQYF. The CDR3 DNA follows: TGTGCCAGCAGTGGAACGCGGGGGACCAGCTCCTACGAGCAGTACTTC. Full variable domain (missing parts from reference TRBV28 and TRBJ2-7): DVKVTQSSRYLVKRTGEKVFLECVQDMDHENMFWYRQDPGLGLRLIYFSYDVKMKEKGDIPEGYSVSREKKERFSLILESASTNQTSMYLCASSGTRGTSSYEQYFGPGTRLTVT.

This chain links TRBV6-4 with TRBJ2-4; a possible D gene is TRBD1 (5 bases). Per the germline V gene, CDR1 is MRHNA and CDR2 is SNTAGT. This CDR3 region has 13 residues. V was cut by 3 bases and J by 4 bases, with 7 bases left in between. CDR3 sequence (DNA): TGTGCCAGCAGTGAGACAGAAAAAAACATTCAGTACTTC. This sequence encodes CASSETEKNIQYF.

The gene calls are TRBV6-5 and TRBJ1-2; D is uncertain. CDR3 length equals 11 residues. The V gene's germline CDR1 is MNHEY and CDR2 SVGAGI. Between the trimmed V and J ends, which lost 6 bases and 7 bases, there was a span of 9 bases. The CDR3 reads CASRRSGGYTF. The CDR3 DNA reads TGTGCCAGCAGACGATCAGGTGGCTACACCTTC.

This clone was seen a handful of times. The rearrangement joins TRBV10-3 to TRBJ2-1; 8 nucleotides line up with TRBD2. V dropped 0 bases and J dropped 3; count of bases not matched to a gene: 1. The germline CDR1 and CDR2 sequences are ENHRY and SYGVKD. The CDR3 consists of 15 residues. The CDR3, as DNA: TGTGCCATCAGTGAGTCCGGGGGGGTCTACAATGAGCAGTTCTTC. This sequence encodes CAISESGGVYNEQFF.